Presented here are 17 T cell receptor beta chains from one specimen sequenced in a study of CD8 T cells in ankylosing spondylitis. TCRdb itself ran the 5' RACE reads through MiXCR, one entry per CDR3 protein. Altogether some 250,000 distinct CDR3 sequences are present, more than 20% being singletons, with the ten largest covering roughly 0.67%. Sequences were obtained from blood, either unsorted or a sorted T cell fraction (not recorded which). These receptors came from a male donor with ankylosing spondylitis or in good health (not recorded which).

This clonotype has a single count. This sequence joins TRBV20-1 and TRBJ2-7; 7 nucleotides agree with TRBD1. CDR3 size: 15 residues. Germline lookup yields CDR1 DFQATT and CDR2 SNEGSKA (reference sequence). V lost 6 bases to trimming and J lost 0 bases; unmatched junction nucleotides: 11. The CDR3 DNA reads as TGCAGTGCAGATGACAGGGTTTCTTTCTCCTACGAGCAGTACTTC. It is translated as CSADDRVSFSYEQYF.

This clonotype was seen at least ten times. The V and J genes are TRBV5-1 and TRBJ1-1; D unclear. CDR1 and CDR2 (germline): SGHRS, YFSETQ. The CDR3 runs to 14 residues. The ends were cut back, 0 bases at V and 2 bases at J, with 8 bases in the middle. CDR3 sequence (DNA): TGCGCCAGCAGCTTGGCCCCCAGTAACACTGAAGCTTTCTTT. Translation: CASSLAPSNTEAFF.

V is TRBV20-1 and J is TRBJ2-5; the match to TRBD1 covers 9 bases. Germline V gene sequence: CDR1 DFQATT, CDR2 SNEGSKA (reference sequence). The length of the CDR3 is 15 residues. The V gene end was trimmed by 5 bases and the J gene end by 5 bases; junction bases not matched to a gene: 12. The CDR3 DNA reads as TGCAGTGCTGGCCCCCGTCGGGACAGGGCTGAGACCCAGTACTTC. Amino acid sequence: CSAGPRRDRAETQYF.

There are many counts of this clonotype. V is TRBV21-1 and J is TRBJ2-7; the DNA was not compared with TRBD1, the D call given in the table. TRBV21-1 is designated a pseudogene. CDR3 length: 12 amino acids. The DNA for the CDR3 is TGTGCCAGGGCCGGGACAGGCTACGAGCAGTACTTC. It yields the protein CARAGTGYEQYF.

This clonotype was counted between two and nine times. A junction boundary mismatches the germline segment, possibly from a read error. The chain carries TRBV6-1 and TRBJ2-3; D remains unclear. The CDR3 has 14 residues. Germline CDR1 and CDR2: MNHNS and SASEGT. CDR3 region: CASSDPARTDTQYF. The CDR3 DNA reads TGTGCCAGCAGTGACCCCGCACGCACGGATACGCAGTATTTT.

This clonotype has a count of ten or more. This sequence joins TRBV12-3 or TRBV12-4 and TRBJ2-1, with TRBD2 identical over 9 bases. This CDR3 is built from 16 residues. V shed 5 bases and J 8 bases; nucleotides not matched to a gene: 13. CDR3 DNA: TGTGCCAGCAGTCCTCTTGCGGGGGGGCCTCTCGATGAGCAGTTCTTC. Protein sequence: CASSPLAGGPLDEQFF.

This clonotype was detected ten times or more. V gene TRBV5-5 combines with J gene TRBJ2-2; D tentatively reads TRBD1 or TRBD2 (5 bases each). Germline V CDR1 and CDR2: SGHKS, YYEKEE (reference sequence). Trimming left V 4 bases short and J 6 bases short, with 16 bases between. There are 15 residues in the CDR3. DNA of the CDR3: TGTGCCAGCAGCCAACTAGGGGCGCGCTCCGGGGAGCTGTTTTTT. It translates to CASSQLGARSGELFF. The whole variable domain, remainder taken from reference TRBV5-5 and TRBJ2-2, is DAGVTQSPTHLIKTRGQQVTLRCSPISGHKSVSWYQQVLGQGPQFIFQYYEKEERGRGNFPDRFSARQFPNYSSELNVNALLLGDSALYLCASSQLGARSGELFFGEGSRLTVL.

The gene calls are TRBV10-3 and TRBJ2-7; D is perhaps TRBD1 or TRBD2 (5 bases each). Germline V gives CDR1 ENHRY, CDR2 SYGVKD. The CDR3 is 12 residues long. Trimming cost V 5 bases and J 10 bases, with 15 bases left between them. The chain's CDR3 is CAISSGDPSQYF. Written as DNA, the CDR3 is TGTGCCATCAGTTCCGGGGACCCCTCACAGTACTTC.

This clonotype has ten or more counts. The V gene is TRBV11-2, the J gene TRBJ2-7; D remains ambiguous. This CDR3 spans 15 amino acids. CDR1 is SGHAT, CDR2 FQNNGV, per germline. Trimming pared 3 bases from V and 3 bases from J, leaving 15 bases between. The CDR3 coding sequence is TGTGCCAGCAGCTTGGACCCGTGGGGATTCTACGAGCAGTACTTC. Translated: CASSLDPWGFYEQYF.

This clonotype was found many times. V and J are TRBV12-3 or TRBV12-4 and TRBJ2-3; D is undetermined. The V gene lost 6 bases and the J gene lost 1 base, with 14 bases spanning the gap. CDR3 length equals 15 residues. The CDR3 sequence: CASSSDEQRTDTQYF. The CDR3, as DNA: TGTGCCAGCAGCTCCGACGAACAGCGCACAGATACGCAGTATTTT.

There are a few counts of this clonotype. V usage is TRBV15 and J usage is TRBJ2-7; D possibly corresponds to TRBD2 (7 bases). CDR1 is LNHNV, CDR2 YYDKDF, per germline (reference sequence). This CDR3 region has 13 residues. V shed 6 bases and J shed 5 bases, with 14 bases lying between them. The CDR3 protein is CATRGGGLNEQYF. The DNA for the CDR3 is TGTGCCACCAGAGGGGGGGGTCTAAACGAGCAGTACTTC.

This rearrangement joins TRBV5-1 to TRBJ2-5; D is ambiguous. The CDR3 contains 14 residues. CDR1 is SGHRS, CDR2 YFSETQ, per germline. V lost 5 bases and J 2 bases, leaving 13 bases between the germline ends. The CDR3 region has the DNA TGCGCCAGCAGGAGTCGCAGGCTACAAGAGACCCAGTACTTC. Translating it yields CASRSRRLQETQYF.

This clonotype has a count of ten or more. This chain uses TRBV3-1 with TRBJ2-1, with 12 bases identical to TRBD1. The V gene's germline CDR1 is LGHDT and CDR2 YNNKEL (reference sequence). This CDR3 contains 16 residues. The ends lost 4 bases at V and 4 bases at J; junction bases unmatched: 5. CDR3 amino acids: CASSRPGQGAYNEQFF. DNA of the CDR3: TGTGCCAGCAGCCGTCCGGGACAGGGGGCATACAATGAGCAGTTCTTC.

This clonotype was seen at least ten times. V usage is TRBV29-1 and J usage is TRBJ1-1, with D unclear. The CDR3 loop spans 15 amino acids. Per germline, CDR1 SQVTM and CDR2 ANQGSEA. Trimming pared 6 bases from V and 1 base from J, leaving 18 bases between. The CDR3 DNA sequence: TGCAGCGTCCATTTACGTCTCCCCCGGAACACTGAAGCTTTCTTT. This codes for CSVHLRLPRNTEAFF.

This clonotype was counted between two and nine times. V and J are TRBV29-1 and TRBJ2-3; D may be TRBD1 (6 bases). This CDR3 has 13 residues. Germline lookup yields CDR1 SQVTM and CDR2 ANQGSEA. Trimming removed 3 bases at V and 14 bases at J, with 21 bases between. CDR3 protein: CSVDVPATGGWYF. The CDR3 nucleotides are TGCAGCGTTGATGTTCCGGCGACAGGCGGGTGGTATTTT.

This clonotype was seen at least ten times. The chain joins TRBV15 to TRBJ2-4; D ambiguous. V dropped 0 bases and J dropped 5 bases, with 11 bases sitting between them. The CDR3 spans 15 residues. Germline values: CDR1 LNHNV, CDR2 YYDKDF (reference sequence). CDR3 nucleotide sequence: TGTGCCACCAGCAGAGACCCGGGCCATCAAAACATTCAGTACTTC. Its translation: CATSRDPGHQNIQYF.

CDR3 DNA: TGCAGTGCCTCCGGGAAATCCCAGCCCTACGAGCAGTACTTC. Translated: CSASGKSQPYEQYF. The chain employs TRBV20-1 and TRBJ2-7; TRBD2 is a possible D gene (5 bases). The length of the CDR3 is 14 residues. Germline loops: CDR1 DFQATT, CDR2 SNEGSKA (reference sequence). Between the trimmed V and J ends, which lost 6 bases and 2 bases, there was a span of 17 bases.